This passage covers 32 T cell receptor beta chains from one sample sequenced in a study of regulatory T cells in long-lasting Graves disease. TCR beta libraries were built with iRepertoire HTBI primers and Arm-PCR of CDR3 regions. TCRdb re-analysed the multiplex PCR reads in MiXCR, keeping a single row per CDR3 protein. The table records hundreds of thousands of distinct CDR3 sequences, 20% of them present only once. Time point of the sample: persistent/refractory GD, antithyroid drugs over 5 years with positive TRAb. From PBMCs, RNA was extracted and then used to make the TCR library. Sample: peripheral blood mononuclear cells (PBMCs), taken when the disease was refractory, from a patient treated with antithyroid drugs. These receptors came from a female donor with Graves disease.

This clonotype appeared a few times. V is TRBV11-2 and J is TRBJ2-1; the match to TRBD2 covers 7 bases. This CDR3 is built from 15 residues. V shed 1 base, J shed 7 bases, and the junction held 7 bases outside the gene matches. The V gene's germline CDR1 is SGHAT and CDR2 FQNNGV. DNA for the CDR3: TGTGCCAGCAGCTTAGCGGCGGGAGTTGGTAATGAGCAGTTCTTC. This translates into CASSLAAGVGNEQFF.

Concerning this clonotype: The junction departs from the called germline gene at one end, perhaps through a read error. The chain joins TRBV6-1 to TRBJ1-5; no definite D call. Germline V gene lookup returns CDR1 MNHNS and CDR2 SASEGT. CDR3 size: 16 residues. DNA of the CDR3: TGTGTCAGCAGTCGGCGGCAGATGAATAGCAATCAGCCCCAGCATTTT. It specifies CVSSRRQMNSNQPQHF.

CDR3 protein: CASTAGQADSYEQYF. For the CDR3, the DNA is TGTGCCAGCACCGCCGGCCAGGCGGACTCCTACGAGCAGTACTTC. The genes are TRBV28 and TRBJ2-7; no reliable D call. The germline V gene encodes CDR1 MDHEN and CDR2 SYDVKM. The V end lost 7 bases, the J end lost 0 bases, and 16 bases lay between the germline ends. CDR3 size: 15 residues.

This clonotype has a count of ten or more. The V gene is TRBV14, the J gene TRBJ2-5, with 10 nucleotides matching TRBD1. CDR1 SGHDN and CDR2 FVKESK come from the germline V gene. The trim removed 5 bases at V and 4 bases at J, leaving 7 bases unmatched. The CDR3 spans 15 residues. DNA for the CDR3: TGTGCCAGCAGCGACCGGGACAGGGGACGAGAGACCCAGTACTTC. Amino acids: CASSDRDRGRETQYF.

This clonotype was seen ten or more times. This chain joins TRBV11-2 and TRBJ2-7; no definite D call. V was cut by 1 base and J by 9 bases, with 13 bases left in between. Germline V gene data show CDR1 as SGHAT and CDR2 as FQNNGV. The CDR3 has 13 residues. The CDR3, as DNA: TGTGCCAGCAGCTTAGTTCCCGGTCAGTGGCAGTACTTC. Translating it yields CASSLVPGQWQYF.

V usage is TRBV11-3 and J usage is TRBJ1-1, with D possibly TRBD1 on 6 matching bases. Germline values: CDR1 SGHNT, CDR2 YENEEA. The CDR3 loop spans 15 amino acids. With 3 bases removed from V and 5 bases from J, the gap between germline ends came to 16 bases. The CDR3 coding sequence is TGTGCCAGCAGCTTTCCGATCGCAGGGGAGACTGAAGCTTTCTTT. Translated: CASSFPIAGETEAFF.

This clonotype was seen many times. The chain combines TRBV28 with TRBJ1-2, with 7 bases that match TRBD1. The CDR3 is 10 amino acids. Germline values: CDR1 MDHEN, CDR2 SYDVKM. V lost 8 bases and J lost 11; bases outside the gene matches: 5. CDR3: CASQSGGYTF. DNA of the CDR3: TGTGCCAGCCAGTCAGGGGGGTACACCTTC.

Ten or more counts support this clonotype. This chain uses TRBV12-3 or TRBV12-4 with TRBJ1-2; TRBD1 matches at 7 bases. The CDR3 contains 13 residues. J was trimmed by 4 bases and V by 6 bases; bases with no gene match: 5. CDR3 amino acids: CASRPGTAYGYTF. Here the CDR3 DNA reads TGTGCCAGCAGACCAGGGACAGCCTATGGCTACACCTTC.

The sample holds a few counts of this clonotype. A much larger clone differs by one base, so this may be a read error. The chain couples TRBV24-1 to TRBJ2-7; D unresolved. Germline-derived CDR1 and CDR2 are KGHDR and SFDVKD. V gave up 8 bases and J gave up 2 bases, with 12 bases separating them. The CDR3 sequence is 13 residues long. The CDR3 bases are TGTGCCACCAAAATGGAACAAACCTACGAGCAGTACTTC. This codes for CATKMEQTYEQYF.

The table lists this clonotype with many counts. The genes are TRBV6-1 and TRBJ1-2; D unclear. CDR3 size: 13 residues. Between the trimmed V and J ends, which lost 6 bases and 2 bases, there was a span of 10 bases. CDR1 is MNHNS and CDR2 is SASEGT in the germline V gene. CDR3 sequence reads: CASRQDGNYGYTF. For the CDR3, the DNA is TGTGCCAGCAGGCAGGACGGGAACTATGGCTACACCTTC.

This clonotype was recorded many times. The rearrangement uses TRBV27 and TRBJ1-2; no firm D call. CDR1 is MNHEY, CDR2 SMNVEV, per germline (reference sequence). This CDR3 spans 15 amino acids. V shed 1 base and J shed 0 bases, with 9 bases lying between them. The CDR3 DNA reads TGTGCCAGCAGTTTATGGGCCGGCTCTAACTATGGCTACACCTTC. It specifies CASSLWAGSNYGYTF.

This clonotype was seen more than once but under ten times. This rearrangement joins TRBV3-1 to TRBJ1-1; no firm D call. Germline CDR1 reads LGHDT; CDR2 reads YNNKEL (reference sequence). The CDR3 has 14 amino acids. Trimming pared 3 bases from V and 3 bases from J, leaving 11 bases between. In DNA form, the CDR3 reads TGTGCCAGCAGCCAGGGTATGCAGGACACTGAAGCTTTCTTT. Protein: CASSQGMQDTEAFF.

The chain uses TRBV2 and TRBJ2-2, with D unresolved. CDR3 length equals 12 residues. The V and J ends lost 7 bases and 4 bases respectively, with 7 bases between them. Germline values: CDR1 SNHLY, CDR2 FYNNEI. Here the CDR3 DNA reads TGTGCCAGCACCCTTATCACCGGGGAGCTGTTTTTT. This translates into CASTLITGELFF.

This clonotype has only a few counts. This chain joins TRBV20-1 and TRBJ2-4; D is undetermined. The germline V and J ends were trimmed by 0 bases and 8 bases, with 17 bases remaining between them. The CDR3 consists of 15 residues. CDR1 is DFQATT and CDR2 is SNEGSKA in the germline V gene (reference sequence). CDR3 protein: CSARDLGPNWYIQYF. CDR3 coding DNA: TGCAGTGCTAGAGATCTCGGACCAAACTGGTACATTCAGTACTTC.

This clonotype was observed a handful of times. Since a much larger clone is just one base distant, this may be a read error. The CDR3 sequence: CAWNRVNYGYTF. The DNA for the CDR3 is TGTGCCTGGAACAGGGTTAACTATGGCTACACCTTC. The V gene is TRBV30, the J gene TRBJ1-2; tentatively, D is TRBD1 (6 bases). The CDR3 loop spans 12 amino acids. Trimming stripped 4 bases from V and 1 base from J, with 7 bases between. Germline lookup yields CDR1 GTSNPN and CDR2 SVGIG (reference sequence). The entire variable domain, with the rest obtained from reference TRBV30 and TRBJ1-2, is as follows: SQTIHQWPATLVQPVGSPLSLECTVEGTSNPNLYWYRQAAGRGLQLLFYSVGIGQISSEVPQNLSASRPQDRQFILSSKKLLLSDSGFYLCAWNRVNYGYTFGSGTRLTVV.

The chain has TRBV20-1 and TRBJ2-7, with D maybe TRBD2 (7 bases). Germline V gene lookup returns CDR1 DFQATT and CDR2 SNEGSKA (reference sequence). This CDR3 comprises 13 residues. V was pared by 4 bases and J by 1 base, with 11 bases between. The CDR3 is CSATRGASYEQYF. The CDR3 DNA follows: TGCAGTGCTACCCGGGGGGCATCCTACGAGCAGTACTTC.

This chain connects TRBV6-1 to TRBJ2-3; D is unclear. V was clipped by 10 bases and J by 6 bases, with 20 bases between them. The germline V gene encodes CDR1 MNHNS and CDR2 SASEGT. The CDR3 consists of 14 residues. CDR3 sequence: CAICGPPPEDTQYF. CDR3 bases: TGTGCCATCTGCGGACCACCGCCGGAGGATACGCAGTATTTT.

This clonotype showed up many times. V usage is TRBV2 and J usage is TRBJ1-6; 8 bases match TRBD1. Germline V gene sequence: CDR1 SNHLY, CDR2 FYNNEI. The CDR3 covers 13 residues. Losses at the gene ends were 8 bases for V and 7 bases for J; bases not matched to a gene: 4. The DNA of the CDR3 is TGTGCCAGCGGGGACAGGAGGAATTCACCCCTCCACTTT. Translating gives CASGDRRNSPLHF.

This clonotype showed up many times. The chain uses TRBV6-5 and TRBJ2-1; weak D call: TRBD1 (5 bases). The CDR3 runs 17 residues. CDR1 and CDR2 (germline): MNHEY, SVGAGI. V was shortened by 0 bases and J by 1 base, with 13 bases between the two germline ends. The CDR3 sequence is CASSYSSTERSYNEQFF. CDR3 in DNA: TGTGCCAGCAGTTACTCGTCGACAGAGAGGTCCTACAATGAGCAGTTCTTC.

Many counts were recorded for this clonotype. J is TRBJ2-5 and V is TRBV5-1, with 7 positions matching TRBD1. J gave up 1 base and V 3 bases, and 6 bases lay outside the gene matches. The CDR3 contains 15 residues. In germline, CDR1 is SGHRS, CDR2 YFSETQ. This chain's CDR3 is CASSWQQGTQETQYF. Here the CDR3 DNA reads TGCGCCAGCAGCTGGCAACAGGGGACCCAAGAGACCCAGTACTTC.

This clonotype was observed at least ten times. The J gene is TRBJ1-1, the V gene TRBV7-2; 9 bases line up with TRBD1. Trimming removed 5 bases from V and 8 bases from J; junction bases left unmatched: 9. This CDR3 comprises 14 residues. Germline loops: CDR1 SGHTA, CDR2 FQGNSA. The CDR3: CASSPRTGDREAFF. The CDR3 DNA follows: TGTGCCAGCAGCCCCCGGACAGGGGATAGGGAAGCTTTCTTT.

The rearrangement uses TRBV10-3 and TRBJ1-1; D gene uncertain. Germline assignment: CDR1 ENHRY and CDR2 SYGVKD. V lost 3 bases, J lost 5 bases, and 7 bases lay in between. This CDR3 is built from 12 residues. CDR3 residues: CAISDRGTEAFF. The DNA for the CDR3 is TGTGCCATCAGTGACCGAGGGACTGAAGCTTTCTTT.

This clonotype was picked up a small number of times. The J gene is TRBJ2-7, the V gene TRBV7-9; tentatively, D is TRBD1 (6 bases). The CDR3 sequence is 16 residues long. The V end lost 5 bases, the J end lost 3 bases, and 20 bases lay between the germline ends. The germline V gene encodes CDR1 SEHNR and CDR2 FQNEAQ (reference sequence). The CDR3 protein is CASSPLPGTKHYEQYF. The CDR3 DNA reads as TGTGCCAGCAGCCCACTCCCCGGGACAAAACACTACGAGCAGTACTTC.

The rearrangement links TRBV5-1 to TRBJ1-2; TRBD1 might be the D (6 bases). V lost 4 bases to trimming and J lost 4 bases, with 17 bases between them. The germline V gene encodes CDR1 SGHRS and CDR2 YFSETQ. CDR3 length equals 15 residues. This chain's CDR3 is CASSTGQPGSYGYTF. The CDR3 bases are TGCGCCAGCAGCACTGGACAGCCGGGGAGCTATGGCTACACCTTC.

Of note for this clonotype: A junction end diverges from the germline sequence, so it may reflect a read error. The rearrangement links TRBV12-3 or TRBV12-4 to TRBJ2-1, with D possibly TRBD1 on 6 matching bases. The CDR3 spans 15 residues. Written as DNA, the CDR3 is TGTGCCAGCAGTGACCAGGGGATCCCCTACAATGAGCAGCTCTTC. Translating gives CASSDQGIPYNEQLF.

CDR3 loop: CASSTQGVNTQYF. The CDR3 DNA reads as TGTGCCAGCAGTACGCAAGGAGTAAATACGCAGTATTTT. The gene calls are TRBV2 and TRBJ2-3; D not resolved. Trimming took off 5 bases at V and 7 bases at J, with 13 bases between the two ends. This CDR3 spans 13 amino acids. The germline V gene has CDR1 SNHLY and CDR2 FYNNEI.

In its sample, this clonotype was seen many times. CDR3 nucleotides: TGTGCCAGCAGTGAAGCAGGGCCCCTGGGACTGGGGCACGAGCAGTACTTC. Its translation is CASSEAGPLGLGHEQYF. The chain links TRBV2 to TRBJ2-7, with D tentatively TRBD2 (6 bases). Germline-derived CDR1 and CDR2 are SNHLY and FYNNEI. The CDR3 extends over 17 amino acids. Deletions cut 0 bases from V and 5 bases from J, with 20 bases between.

This clonotype occurred many times. The CDR3: CAWSGLAGASAKNIQYF. CDR3 coding DNA: TGTGCCTGGAGTGGACTAGCGGGAGCGTCAGCCAAAAACATTCAGTACTTC. V usage is TRBV30 and J usage is TRBJ2-4, with TRBD2 matching over 12 bases. CDR1 is GTSNPN, CDR2 SVGIG, per germline (reference sequence). The CDR3 length is 17 residues. J gave up 0 bases and V 1 base, and 4 bases lay outside the gene matches.

This clonotype was found a few times. This sequence joins TRBV29-1 and TRBJ1-3; no firm D call. CDR3 length equals 14 residues. Trimming removed 6 bases at V and 0 bases at J, with 12 bases between. CDR1 and CDR2 from the germline V gene are SQVTM and ANQGSEA. Written as DNA, the CDR3 is TGCAGCGTCAAGGAAACTAACTCTGGAAACACCATATATTTT. Translated: CSVKETNSGNTIYF.

The DNA for the CDR3 is TGTGCCAGCAGCCAGACCTCTGGAAACACCATATATTTT. Translating it yields CASSQTSGNTIYF. The genes are TRBV3-1 and TRBJ1-3; D not certain. The CDR3 covers 13 residues. Trimming took 3 bases from V and 0 from J, leaving 3 bases between them. Germline CDR1 is LGHDT and CDR2 is YNNKEL (reference sequence).

The J gene is TRBJ1-1, the V gene TRBV18; 7 nucleotides line up with TRBD1. The J segment lost 0 bases and the V segment lost 8 bases, leaving 9 bases of the junction unmatched. This CDR3 has 15 amino acids. From germline, CDR1 is KGHSH and CDR2 LQKENI. The CDR3 sequence: CASLPPTGLNTEAFF. In nucleotides, the CDR3 is TGTGCCAGCCTACCGCCGACAGGGTTGAACACTGAAGCTTTCTTT.

At least ten counts were recorded for this clonotype. The chain joins TRBV29-1 to TRBJ1-1, with 11 positions matching TRBD1. Per germline, CDR1 SQVTM and CDR2 ANQGSEA. The CDR3 is 15 amino acids. Unmatched junction bases numbered 9, after V lost 7 bases and J lost 2 bases. The CDR3 is CSGGTGTGGNTEAFF. For the CDR3, the DNA is TGCAGCGGTGGAACCGGGACAGGGGGAAACACTGAAGCTTTCTTT.